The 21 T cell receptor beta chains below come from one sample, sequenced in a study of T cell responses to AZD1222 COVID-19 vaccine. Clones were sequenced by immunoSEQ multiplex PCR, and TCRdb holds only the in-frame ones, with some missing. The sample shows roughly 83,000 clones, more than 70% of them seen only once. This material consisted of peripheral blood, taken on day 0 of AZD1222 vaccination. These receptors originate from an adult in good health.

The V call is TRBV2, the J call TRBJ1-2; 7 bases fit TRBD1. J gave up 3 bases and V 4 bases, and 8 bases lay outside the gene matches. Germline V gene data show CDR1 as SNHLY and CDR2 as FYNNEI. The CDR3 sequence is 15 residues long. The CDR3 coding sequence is TGTGCCAGCAGTGGGACCCGCGGGACAGACTATGGCTACACCTTC. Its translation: CASSGTRGTDYGYTF. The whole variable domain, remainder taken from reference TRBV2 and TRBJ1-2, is EPEVTQTPSHQVTQMGQEVILRCVPISNHLYFYWYRQILGQKVEFLVSFYNNEISEKSEIFDDQFSVERPDGSNFTLKIRSTKLEDSAMYFCASSGTRGTDYGYTFGSGTRLTVV.

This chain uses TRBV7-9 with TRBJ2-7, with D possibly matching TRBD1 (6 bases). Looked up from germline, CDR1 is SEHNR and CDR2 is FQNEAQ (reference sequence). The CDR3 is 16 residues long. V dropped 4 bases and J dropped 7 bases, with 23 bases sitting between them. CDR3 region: CASSSGSRGVIWEQYF. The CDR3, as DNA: TGTGCCAGCAGCTCAGGGAGCAGGGGTGTTATATGGGAGCAGTACTTC.

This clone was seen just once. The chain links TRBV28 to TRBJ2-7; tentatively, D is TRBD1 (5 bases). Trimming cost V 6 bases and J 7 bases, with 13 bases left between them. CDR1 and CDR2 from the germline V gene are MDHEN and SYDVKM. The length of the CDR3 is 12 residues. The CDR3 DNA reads TGTGCCAGCAGCCAACTTAAGGGGGAGCAGTACTTC. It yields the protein CASSQLKGEQYF.

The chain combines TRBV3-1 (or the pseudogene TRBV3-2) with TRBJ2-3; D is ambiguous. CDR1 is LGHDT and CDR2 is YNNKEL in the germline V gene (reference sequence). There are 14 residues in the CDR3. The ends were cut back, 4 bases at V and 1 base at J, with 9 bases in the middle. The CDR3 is CASSPGSGTDTQYF. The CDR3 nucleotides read TGTGCCAGCAGCCCCGGGTCCGGCACAGATACGCAGTATTTT.

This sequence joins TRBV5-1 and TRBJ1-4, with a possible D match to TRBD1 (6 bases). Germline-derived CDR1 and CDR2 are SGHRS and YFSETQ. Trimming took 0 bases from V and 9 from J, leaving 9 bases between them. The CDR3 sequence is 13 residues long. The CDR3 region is CASSLAQGQKLFF. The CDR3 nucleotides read TGCGCCAGCAGCTTGGCTCAGGGGCAAAAACTGTTTTTT.

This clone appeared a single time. CDR3 bases: TGTGCCAGCAGCTTAGCACAGGGGGCGAATGAGCAGTTCTTC. Its protein product is CASSLAQGANEQFF. V gene TRBV7-3 combines with J gene TRBJ2-1; 9 bases are shared with TRBD1. Germline V CDR1 and CDR2: SGHTA, FQGTGA. The CDR3 length is 14 residues. The J segment lost 7 bases and the V segment lost 2 bases, leaving 3 bases of the junction unmatched.

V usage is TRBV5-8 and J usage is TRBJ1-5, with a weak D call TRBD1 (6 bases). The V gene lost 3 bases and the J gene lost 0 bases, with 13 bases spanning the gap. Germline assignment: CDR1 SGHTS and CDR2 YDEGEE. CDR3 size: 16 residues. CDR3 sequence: CASSSEGGGSNQPQHF. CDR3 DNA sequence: TGTGCCAGCAGCTCAGAAGGGGGGGGTAGCAATCAGCCCCAGCATTTT.

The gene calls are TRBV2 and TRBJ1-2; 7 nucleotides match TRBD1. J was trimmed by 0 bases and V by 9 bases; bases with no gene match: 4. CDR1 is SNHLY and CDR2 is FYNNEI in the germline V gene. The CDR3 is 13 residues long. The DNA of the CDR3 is TGTGCCAGTGCAGGGGGTCCTAACTATGGCTACACCTTC. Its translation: CASAGGPNYGYTF.

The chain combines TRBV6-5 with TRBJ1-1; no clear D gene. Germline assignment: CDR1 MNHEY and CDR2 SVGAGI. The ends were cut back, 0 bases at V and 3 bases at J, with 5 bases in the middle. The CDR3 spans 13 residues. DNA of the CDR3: TGTGCCAGCAGTTACTCCCGGGACACTGAAGCTTTCTTT. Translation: CASSYSRDTEAFF.

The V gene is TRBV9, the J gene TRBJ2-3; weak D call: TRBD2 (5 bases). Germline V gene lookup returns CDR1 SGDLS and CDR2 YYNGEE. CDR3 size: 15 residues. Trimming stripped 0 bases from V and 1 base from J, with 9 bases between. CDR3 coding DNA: TGTGCCAGCAGCGTAGATTCCGGGGGCACAGATACGCAGTATTTT. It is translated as CASSVDSGGTDTQYF.

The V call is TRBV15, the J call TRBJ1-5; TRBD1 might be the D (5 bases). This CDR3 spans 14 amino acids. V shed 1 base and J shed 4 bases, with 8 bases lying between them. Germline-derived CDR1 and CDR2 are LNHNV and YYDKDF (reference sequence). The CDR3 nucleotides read TGTGCCACCAGCAGAGCCTCAGGGAATCAGCCCCAGCATTTT. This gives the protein CATSRASGNQPQHF.

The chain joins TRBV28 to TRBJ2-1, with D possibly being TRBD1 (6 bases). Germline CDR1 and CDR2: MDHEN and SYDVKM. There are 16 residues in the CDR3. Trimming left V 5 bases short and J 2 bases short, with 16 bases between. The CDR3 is CASSPLAQGAYNEQFF. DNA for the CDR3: TGTGCCAGCAGTCCGCTCGCACAGGGAGCCTACAATGAGCAGTTCTTC. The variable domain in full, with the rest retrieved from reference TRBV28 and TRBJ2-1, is DVKVTQSSRYLVKRTGEKVFLECVQDMDHENMFWYRQDPGLGLRLIYFSYDVKMKEKGDIPEGYSVSREKKERFSLILESASTNQTSMYLCASSPLAQGAYNEQFFGPGTRLTVL.

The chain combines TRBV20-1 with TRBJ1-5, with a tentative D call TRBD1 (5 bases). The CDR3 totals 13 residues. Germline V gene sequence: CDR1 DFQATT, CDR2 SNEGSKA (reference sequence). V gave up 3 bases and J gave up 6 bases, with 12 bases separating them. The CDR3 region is CSASSPGLQPQHF. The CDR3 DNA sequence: TGCAGTGCTAGTAGTCCAGGGCTTCAGCCCCAGCATTTT.

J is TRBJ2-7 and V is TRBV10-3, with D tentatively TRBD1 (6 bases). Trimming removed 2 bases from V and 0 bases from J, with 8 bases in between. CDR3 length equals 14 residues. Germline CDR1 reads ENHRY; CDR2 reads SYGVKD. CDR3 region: CAISEGQPSYEQYF. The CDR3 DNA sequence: TGTGCCATCAGTGAGGGACAGCCCTCCTACGAGCAGTACTTC.

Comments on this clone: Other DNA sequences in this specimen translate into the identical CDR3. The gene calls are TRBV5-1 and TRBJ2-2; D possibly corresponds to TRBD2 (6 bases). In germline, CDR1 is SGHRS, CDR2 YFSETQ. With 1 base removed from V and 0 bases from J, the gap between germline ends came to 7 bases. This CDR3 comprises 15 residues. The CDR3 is CASSLRGSNTGELFF. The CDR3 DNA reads TGCGCCAGCAGCTTGCGGGGGTCGAACACCGGGGAGCTGTTTTTT.

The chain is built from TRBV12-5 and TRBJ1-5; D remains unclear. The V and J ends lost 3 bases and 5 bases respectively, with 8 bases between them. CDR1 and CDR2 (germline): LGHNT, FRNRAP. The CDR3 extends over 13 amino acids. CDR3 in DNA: TGTGCTAGTGGTTTCTCCGGCTATCAGCCCCAGCATTTT. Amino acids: CASGFSGYQPQHF.

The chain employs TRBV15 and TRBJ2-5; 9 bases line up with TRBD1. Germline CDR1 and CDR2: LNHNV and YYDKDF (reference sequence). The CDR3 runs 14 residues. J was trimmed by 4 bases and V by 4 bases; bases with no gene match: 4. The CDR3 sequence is CATSTGQGGETQYF. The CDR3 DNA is TGTGCCACCAGCACGGGACAGGGCGGAGAGACCCAGTACTTC.

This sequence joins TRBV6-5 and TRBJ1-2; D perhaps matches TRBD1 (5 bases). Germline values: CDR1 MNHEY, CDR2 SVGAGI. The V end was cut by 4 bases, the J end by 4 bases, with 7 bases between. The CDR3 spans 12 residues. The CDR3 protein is CASSSGAYGYTF. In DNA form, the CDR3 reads TGTGCCAGCAGTTCCGGGGCCTATGGCTACACCTTC.

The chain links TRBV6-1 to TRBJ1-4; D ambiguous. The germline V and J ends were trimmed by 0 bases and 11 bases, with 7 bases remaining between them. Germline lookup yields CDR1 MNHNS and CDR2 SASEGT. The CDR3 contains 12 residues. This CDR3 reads CASSEARQKLFF. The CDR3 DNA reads TGTGCCAGCAGTGAAGCGCGTCAGAAACTGTTTTTT.

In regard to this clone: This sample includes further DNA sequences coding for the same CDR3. The CDR3 region has the DNA TGTGCCAGCTCACCAGATTCCAGGAATTCACCCCTCCACTTT. Its translation is CASSPDSRNSPLHF. The rearrangement uses TRBV18 and TRBJ1-6; D uncertain. CDR1 KGHSH and CDR2 LQKENI come from the germline V gene. This CDR3 contains 14 residues. V dropped 2 bases and J dropped 7 bases, with 9 bases sitting between them.

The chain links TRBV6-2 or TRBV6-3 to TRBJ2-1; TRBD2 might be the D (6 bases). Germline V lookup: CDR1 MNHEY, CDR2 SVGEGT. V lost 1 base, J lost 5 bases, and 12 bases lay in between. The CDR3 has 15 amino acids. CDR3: CASSYWAGTDNEQFF. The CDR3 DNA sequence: TGTGCCAGCAGTTACTGGGCGGGGACGGACAATGAGCAGTTCTTC.